The rows below give T cell receptor beta chains drawn from one sample of a study of cytomegalovirus exposure and HLA in healthy donors. The assay was immunoSEQ multiplex PCR, and TCRdb's table has in-frame clones only and misses some. The sample includes 100,000 to 140,000 clones, about 80% of them seen just once. The sample consisted of PBMCs. These TCRs come from a man aged 30 to 39 in good health and CMV-seropositive. CDR3s include the opening cysteine and the closing phenylalanine or tryptophan. A D gene is named only where the DNA matches it firmly. The size of a clone is reported for some rows only, either as once, few or many, or as a class for expanded clones.

CDR3nt: TGTGCCAACAGCGTAGAGGTAACGGGTAATTCACCCCTCCACTTT
CDR3aa: CANSVEVTGNSPLHF
len: 15
d_gene: NA
j_gene: TRBJ1-6
abundance: NA
v_gene: TRBV9

CDR3nt: TGTGCCAGCAGTTATAAAAGGAGGTCCGGGACTAGCGGGGGGGCCCACAATGAGCAGTTCTTC
CDR3aa: CASSYKRRSGTSGGAHNEQFF
len: 21
d_gene: TRBD2
j_gene: TRBJ2-1
abundance: once
v_gene: TRBV6-8

CDR3nt: TGTGCCAGCAGTCGCCCACAGGGGGCGAACTATGGCTACACCTTC
CDR3aa: CASSRPQGANYGYTF
len: 15
d_gene: TRBD1
j_gene: TRBJ1-2
abundance: few
v_gene: TRBV2

CDR3nt: TGTTCCAGCAGCGCATTTCAGGGGGCCCTAAATTCACCCCTCCACTTT
CDR3aa: CSSSAFQGALNSPLHF
len: 16
d_gene: TRBD1
j_gene: TRBJ1-6
abundance: NA
v_gene: TRBV7-9

CDR3nt: TGTGCCAGCAGCTTGGGGCCGGGTTCCACTGAAGCTTTCTTT
CDR3aa: CASSLGPGSTEAFF
len: 14
d_gene: NA
j_gene: TRBJ1-1
abundance: NA
v_gene: TRBV5-5

CDR3nt: TGTGCCAGCAGTGAATCGGCGGTGGTCCAAGAGACCCAGTACTTC
CDR3aa: CASSESAVVQETQYF
len: 15
d_gene: NA
j_gene: TRBJ2-5
abundance: few
v_gene: TRBV2

CDR3nt: TGTGCCAGCTCACTAAGCTACAGGGGACAGTCCTATGGCTACACCTTC
CDR3aa: CASSLSYRGQSYGYTF
len: 16
d_gene: TRBD1
j_gene: TRBJ1-2
abundance: NA
v_gene: TRBV18

CDR3nt: TGTGCCAGCAGCCGAGACAGGGCCTATGGCTACACCTTC
CDR3aa: CASSRDRAYGYTF
len: 13
d_gene: TRBD1
j_gene: TRBJ1-2
abundance: NA
v_gene: TRBV5-6

CDR3nt: TGCGCCAGCAGCCAAGATCGACTAGCGGGGGGTTGGGCAGATACGCAGTATTTT
CDR3aa: CASSQDRLAGGWADTQYF
len: 18
d_gene: TRBD2
j_gene: TRBJ2-3
abundance: NA
v_gene: TRBV4-1

CDR3nt: TGTGCCAGTATCCGGGGGTCGGGAACTGAAGCTTTCTTT
CDR3aa: CASIRGSGTEAFF
len: 13
d_gene: NA
j_gene: TRBJ1-1
abundance: NA
v_gene: TRBV7-8

CDR3nt: TGTGCCAGTAGTCAGACAGGGTACTCGAACTCCTGGAACACCATATATTTT
CDR3aa: CASSQTGYSNSWNTIYF
len: 17
d_gene: TRBD1
j_gene: TRBJ1-3
abundance: NA
v_gene: TRBV19

CDR3nt: TGTGCCAGTAGATCCTTAGCAGGGGTTGGCACTGAAGCTTTCTTT
CDR3aa: CASRSLAGVGTEAFF
len: 15
d_gene: NA
j_gene: TRBJ1-1
abundance: NA
v_gene: TRBV19

CDR3nt: TGTGCCAGCAGCTTGCGACAGGGGTACAATGAGCAGTTCTTC
CDR3aa: CASSLRQGYNEQFF
len: 14
d_gene: TRBD1
j_gene: TRBJ2-1
abundance: NA
v_gene: TRBV5-6

CDR3nt: TGTGCCAGCAGTCCTCGACTAGCGGGGGAACCAATCGATGAGCAGTTCTTC
CDR3aa: CASSPRLAGEPIDEQFF
len: 17
d_gene: TRBD2
j_gene: TRBJ2-1
abundance: few
v_gene: TRBV11-2

CDR3nt: TGCGCCAGCAACGAGGGGGACAGAATCGCCACAGACTACGAGCAGTACTTC
CDR3aa: CASNEGDRIATDYEQYF
len: 17
d_gene: TRBD1
j_gene: TRBJ2-7
abundance: NA
v_gene: TRBV5-1

CDR3nt: TGTGCCAGCAGTTACGGGGGTTGGAAGACCCAGTACTTC
CDR3aa: CASSYGGWKTQYF
len: 13
d_gene: NA
j_gene: TRBJ2-5
abundance: NA
v_gene: TRBV27

CDR3nt: TGTGCCAGCAGCTTATTGGCTAGCGGGGGGGCGGCAGATACGCAGTATTTT
CDR3aa: CASSLLASGGAADTQYF
len: 17
d_gene: TRBD2
j_gene: TRBJ2-3
abundance: NA
v_gene: TRBV7-2

CDR3nt: TGCGCCAGCAACGCAGGAGGGCTTGAGACCCAGTACTTC
CDR3aa: CASNAGGLETQYF
len: 13
d_gene: NA
j_gene: TRBJ2-5
abundance: NA
v_gene: TRBV10-2

CDR3nt: TGCAGCGTGACAGGGGTTAGGGGTGAAGCTTTCTTT
CDR3aa: CSVTGVRGEAFF
len: 12
d_gene: TRBD1
j_gene: TRBJ1-1
abundance: once
v_gene: TRBV29-1

CDR3nt: TGTGCCAGCAGCCCTCGTGACTGCTCGTGCGAGCAGTACTTC
CDR3aa: CASSPRDCSCEQYF
len: 14
d_gene: NA
j_gene: TRBJ2-7
abundance: NA
v_gene: TRBV7-3

CDR3nt: TGTGCCAGCGCGACAGAAGAGACCCAGTACTTC
CDR3aa: CASATEETQYF
len: 11
d_gene: NA
j_gene: TRBJ2-5
abundance: NA
v_gene: TRBV2

CDR3nt: TGTGCCAGTAGCAAAGGACAGGGAGGATCACCCCTCCACTTT
CDR3aa: CASSKGQGGSPLHF
len: 14
d_gene: TRBD1
j_gene: TRBJ1-6
abundance: once
v_gene: TRBV7-2

CDR3nt: TGTGCCAGCAGTCGGGAATCCAACGTCCTGACTTTC
CDR3aa: CASSRESNVLTF
len: 12
d_gene: NA
j_gene: TRBJ2-6
abundance: NA
v_gene: TRBV6-1

CDR3nt: TGTGCCACCGGGACAGGATCGTCCTATGGCTACACCTTC
CDR3aa: CATGTGSSYGYTF
len: 13
d_gene: TRBD1
j_gene: TRBJ1-2
abundance: NA
v_gene: TRBV19

CDR3nt: TGTGCCAGCAGCTTGGGTTACGGGCAAGAGACCCAGTACTTC
CDR3aa: CASSLGYGQETQYF
len: 14
d_gene: NA
j_gene: TRBJ2-5
abundance: NA
v_gene: TRBV11-3

CDR3nt: TGTGCCAGCAGCCTCATAGCGGGGCTGGAGACCCAGTACTTC
CDR3aa: CASSLIAGLETQYF
len: 14
d_gene: TRBD2
j_gene: TRBJ2-5
abundance: NA
v_gene: TRBV13

CDR3nt: TGCGCCAGCAGTCAAGGGGTGACCAAAAACAGTCAGTACTTC
CDR3aa: CASSQGVTKNSQYF
len: 14
d_gene: NA
j_gene: TRBJ2-4
abundance: NA
v_gene: TRBV5-1

CDR3nt: TGTGCCAGCAGTCGCGGACAGGTCGGCTATGGCTACACCTTC
CDR3aa: CASSRGQVGYGYTF
len: 14
d_gene: TRBD1
j_gene: TRBJ1-2
abundance: NA
v_gene: TRBV6-1

CDR3nt: TGCGCCAGCAGCCCGGAGTCTCCTTATACGCAGTATTTT
CDR3aa: CASSPESPYTQYF
len: 13
d_gene: NA
j_gene: TRBJ2-3
abundance: few
v_gene: TRBV5-1

CDR3nt: TGCGCCAGCAGTGAGAACAGGGATCAGCCCCAGCATTTT
CDR3aa: CASSENRDQPQHF
len: 13
d_gene: NA
j_gene: TRBJ1-5
abundance: NA
v_gene: TRBV10-1

CDR3nt: TGTGCCAGCAGTCCCAGGTTGAGCACTGAAGCTTTCTTT
CDR3aa: CASSPRLSTEAFF
len: 13
d_gene: NA
j_gene: TRBJ1-1
abundance: NA
v_gene: TRBV28

CDR3nt: TGTGCCAGCAGCTTAGGCGGGGGGTCCGAGACCCAGTACTTC
CDR3aa: CASSLGGGSETQYF
len: 14
d_gene: TRBD2
j_gene: TRBJ2-5
abundance: NA
v_gene: TRBV7-7

CDR3nt: TGTTCCAGCAGCCCGGACAGGGCTCGGACACCCCTCCACTTT
CDR3aa: CSSSPDRARTPLHF
len: 14
d_gene: TRBD1
j_gene: TRBJ1-6
abundance: NA
v_gene: TRBV7-9

CDR3nt: TGTGCCACCAGCAGAGATCTCGGGGGGCAGGACACCATATATTTT
CDR3aa: CATSRDLGGQDTIYF
len: 15
d_gene: NA
j_gene: TRBJ1-3
abundance: NA
v_gene: TRBV15

CDR3nt: TGTGCCAGCAGCCCCGGGACAGGGGGGACCTACGAGCAGTACTTC
CDR3aa: CASSPGTGGTYEQYF
len: 15
d_gene: TRBD1
j_gene: TRBJ2-7
abundance: NA
v_gene: TRBV7-6

CDR3nt: TGTGCCAGCAGCGACCTAGCGGGGGGGGTCGTTGTAGATACGCAGTATTTT
CDR3aa: CASSDLAGGVVVDTQYF
len: 17
d_gene: TRBD2
j_gene: TRBJ2-3
abundance: NA
v_gene: TRBV4-2

CDR3nt: TGTGCCAGCAGCGCGACAGGGGGGCGTGAAGCTTTCTTT
CDR3aa: CASSATGGREAFF
len: 13
d_gene: TRBD1
j_gene: TRBJ1-1
abundance: NA
v_gene: TRBV9

CDR3nt: TGTGCCAGTAGCCAACACAGGGGGAGCAATCAGCCCCAGCATTTT
CDR3aa: CASSQHRGSNQPQHF
len: 15
d_gene: TRBD1
j_gene: TRBJ1-5
abundance: NA
v_gene: TRBV19

CDR3nt: TGTGCCAGCAGCCACGCGGGGGGCAGAAAAAACACCATATATTTT
CDR3aa: CASSHAGGRKNTIYF
len: 15
d_gene: NA
j_gene: TRBJ1-3
abundance: NA
v_gene: TRBV11-2

CDR3nt: TGTGCCAGCAGTGAGACAGGGTACTACGAGCAGTACTTC
CDR3aa: CASSETGYYEQYF
len: 13
d_gene: TRBD1
j_gene: TRBJ2-7
abundance: NA
v_gene: TRBV25-1

CDR3nt: TGTGCCTGGAGGGGGTGGGGGGGATCCACCGGGGAGCTGTTTTTT
CDR3aa: CAWRGWGGSTGELFF
len: 15
d_gene: TRBD2
j_gene: TRBJ2-2
abundance: NA
v_gene: TRBV30

CDR3nt: TGTGCCAGCAGCCAAGATGTCCGACAGGGGGGACAGCCCCAGCATTTT
CDR3aa: CASSQDVRQGGQPQHF
len: 16
d_gene: TRBD1
j_gene: TRBJ1-5
abundance: few
v_gene: TRBV4-2

CDR3nt: TGTGCCAGTAGTCTGAGGCGGGACCCCATATACGAGCAGTACTTC
CDR3aa: CASSLRRDPIYEQYF
len: 15
d_gene: NA
j_gene: TRBJ2-7
abundance: NA
v_gene: TRBV27

CDR3nt: TGTGCCAGCACCCTAGGGACAGCTCAAGAGACCCAGTACTTC
CDR3aa: CASTLGTAQETQYF
len: 14
d_gene: TRBD1
j_gene: TRBJ2-5
abundance: NA
v_gene: TRBV2

CDR3nt: TGCGCCAGCATGCAGGGCTACGAGCAGTACTTC
CDR3aa: CASMQGYEQYF
len: 11
d_gene: NA
j_gene: TRBJ2-7
abundance: NA
v_gene: TRBV5-1

CDR3nt: TGTGCTAGTGGTTTGGGGGGGGACAGGGGCAGCTCACCCCTCCACTTT
CDR3aa: CASGLGGDRGSSPLHF
len: 16
d_gene: TRBD1
j_gene: TRBJ1-6
abundance: NA
v_gene: TRBV12-5

CDR3nt: TGTGCCAGCAGGCGCCGGGACAGGGGGTTCTATGGCTACACCTTC
CDR3aa: CASRRRDRGFYGYTF
len: 15
d_gene: TRBD1
j_gene: TRBJ1-2
abundance: NA
v_gene: TRBV6-6

CDR3nt: TGTGCCAGCAGTCCCGGACTAGCGGGGCCAGCTCAGTACTTC
CDR3aa: CASSPGLAGPAQYF
len: 14
d_gene: TRBD2
j_gene: TRBJ2-7
abundance: once
v_gene: TRBV11-1

CDR3nt: TGTGCCAGCAGTTACTCAGGGGCTAGCAATCAGCCCCAGCATTTT
CDR3aa: CASSYSGASNQPQHF
len: 15
d_gene: NA
j_gene: TRBJ1-5
abundance: NA
v_gene: TRBV6-5

CDR3nt: TGTGCCAGCAGATGGACAGTTTCATTTTCCTACGAGCAGTACTTC
CDR3aa: CASRWTVSFSYEQYF
len: 15
d_gene: NA
j_gene: TRBJ2-7
abundance: NA
v_gene: TRBV5-5

CDR3nt: TGTGCCAGCATCCTAGGGACTAGCTACCACGAGCAGTACTTC
CDR3aa: CASILGTSYHEQYF
len: 14
d_gene: TRBD2
j_gene: TRBJ2-7
abundance: NA
v_gene: TRBV5-6